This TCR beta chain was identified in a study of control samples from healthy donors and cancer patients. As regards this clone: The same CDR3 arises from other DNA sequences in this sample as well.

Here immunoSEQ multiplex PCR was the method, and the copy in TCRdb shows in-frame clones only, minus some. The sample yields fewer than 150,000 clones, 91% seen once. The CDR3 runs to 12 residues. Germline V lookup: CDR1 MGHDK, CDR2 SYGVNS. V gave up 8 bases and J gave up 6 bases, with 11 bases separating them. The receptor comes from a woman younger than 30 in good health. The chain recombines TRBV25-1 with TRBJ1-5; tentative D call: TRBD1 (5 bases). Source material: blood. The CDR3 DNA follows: TGTGCCAGCTCCGGGGGGGGTCAGCCCCAGCATTTT. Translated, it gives CASSGGGQPQHF. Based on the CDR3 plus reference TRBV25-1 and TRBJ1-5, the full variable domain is EADIYQTPRYLVIGTGKKITLECSQTMGHDKMYWYQQDPGMELHLIHYSYGVNSTEKGDLSSESTVSRIRTEHFPLTLESARPSHTSQYLCASSGGGQPQHFGDGTRLSIL.